The rows below give T cell receptor beta chains drawn from one sample of a study of CD8+CD57+ T cells in acquired aplastic anemia. Each CDR3 protein gets one entry after TCRdb re-called the reads with MiXCR. The sample contains approximately 160,000 distinct CDR3 sequences, around 45% of which appear only once. The material sequenced was sorted CD4+, CD8+, or CD8+CD57+ T cells (not recorded which) from PBMCs. Source of these receptors: a human donor in good health. The CDR3 runs from the conserved cysteine through the conserved F or W. D genes are given only for firm matches. Expanded clones are given a class, and other clones once, few, many or no size at all.

j_gene,abundance,len,v_gene,d_gene,CDR3aa,CDR3nt
TRBJ2-1,few,16,TRBV24-1,.,CATSDPVALGADEQFF,TGTGCCACCAGTGATCCTGTAGCGCTCGGGGCCGATGAGCAGTTCTTC
TRBJ1-1,.,13,TRBV10-3,TRBD1,CASSSTGTGEAFF,TGTGCCAGCAGTTCAACCGGGACAGGGGAAGCTTTCTTT
TRBJ1-2,many,14,TRBV28,TRBD1,CASRPGGPGYGYTF,TGTGCCAGCAGGCCAGGGGGACCAGGGTATGGCTACACCTTC
TRBJ1-2,once,13,TRBV2,.,CASSTQGNYGYTF,TGTGCCAGCAGCACCCAAGGCAACTATGGCTACACCTTC
TRBJ2-7,many,11,TRBV11-2,.,CASSSAFEQYF,TGTGCCAGCAGCTCCGCTTTCGAGCAGTACTTC
TRBJ1-4,.,13,TRBV7-2,TRBD1,CASTQQGGEKLFF,TGTGCCAGCACCCAACAGGGGGGGGAAAAACTGTTTTTT
TRBJ1-3,few,15,TRBV24-1,.,CATSVDVSSGNTIYF,TGTGCCACCAGTGTTGACGTATCCTCTGGTAACACCATATATTTT
TRBJ1-5,.,14,TRBV10-3,TRBD1,CAISDDRGNQPQHF,TGTGCCATCAGTGATGACAGGGGCAATCAGCCCCAGCATTTT
TRBJ1-6,many,19,TRBV4-2,.,CASRTERRDLSSYNSPLHF,TGTGCCAGCAGAACCGAGCGGCGGGATTTGAGCTCCTATAATTCACCCCTCCACTTT
TRBJ2-7,.,15,TRBV2,.,CASSLPWGRVYEQYF,TGTGCCAGCAGCCTCCCTTGGGGCAGGGTCTACGAGCAGTACTTC
TRBJ1-2,many,11,TRBV6-1,.,CASGGGYGYTF,TGTGCCAGTGGTGGCGGCTATGGCTACACCTTC
TRBJ2-7,many,15,TRBV6-5,.,CASSSTRGRPYEQYF,TGTGCCAGCAGTTCGACGCGGGGGCGGCCCTACGAGCAGTACTTC
TRBJ2-2,many,16,TRBV12-3/TRBV12-4,.,CASSYGPPWNTGELFF,TGTGCCAGCAGCTACGGACCGCCGTGGAACACCGGGGAGCTGTTTTTT
TRBJ1-2,many,11,TRBV20-1,.,CSARIPYGYTF,TGCAGTGCTAGGATACCCTATGGCTACACCTTC
TRBJ2-2,few,13,TRBV19,TRBD1,CASRPQGTGELFF,TGTGCCAGTAGACCACAGGGGACCGGGGAGCTGTTTTTT
TRBJ1-4,.,14,TRBV2,.,CASSHRESNEKLFF,TGTGCCAGCAGCCACAGGGAGTCTAATGAAAAACTGTTTTTT
TRBJ2-3,.,13,TRBV11-3,.,CASSSRGTDTQYF,TGTGCCAGCAGCTCTAGGGGCACAGATACGCAGTATTTT
TRBJ2-1,many,16,TRBV15,.,CATSRGGSGSYNEQFF,TGTGCCACCAGCAGAGGGGGTTCGGGCTCCTACAATGAGCAGTTCTTC
TRBJ2-1,.,15,TRBV5-1,TRBD2,CASSSSGRAGVEQFF,TGCGCCAGCAGCTCGAGCGGGAGGGCCGGGGTTGAGCAGTTCTTC
TRBJ2-5,many,15,TRBV11-1,TRBD2,CASRRLAGGQETQYF,TGTGCCAGCAGAAGACTAGCGGGGGGGCAAGAGACCCAGTACTTC
TRBJ1-5,few,14,TRBV12-3/TRBV12-4,.,CASSSFGPGAAQHF,TGTGCCAGCAGTTCCTTTGGACCCGGCGCGGCCCAGCATTTT
TRBJ1-5,.,15,TRBV10-3,TRBD1,CAISARTGGNQPQHF,TGTGCCATCAGTGCCCGGACAGGGGGCAATCAGCCCCAGCATTTT
TRBJ1-2,.,17,TRBV28,.,CASSSSKLGTLGPGYTF,TGTGCCAGCAGTTCATCGAAGTTAGGGACCCTCGGTCCAGGCTACACCTTC
TRBJ2-1,many,14,TRBV9,.,CASSVSSDVNEQFF,TGTGCCAGCAGCGTGTCTAGCGATGTAAATGAGCAGTTCTTC
TRBJ1-5,once,13,TRBV6-6,.,CASRGQPHQPQHF,TGTGCCAGCAGGGGACAACCTCATCAGCCCCAGCATTTT
TRBJ1-4,.,14,TRBV27,.,CASSAPRATEKLFF,TGTGCCAGCAGTGCGCCGAGAGCAACGGAAAAACTGTTTTTT
TRBJ2-5,.,14,TRBV7-3,.,CASSLPWLGETQYF,TGTGCCAGCAGCTTACCTTGGCTGGGGGAGACCCAGTACTTC
TRBJ1-3,few,10,TRBV29-1,.,CSASGNTIYF,TGCAGCGCCTCTGGAAACACCATATATTTT
TRBJ2-2,.,14,TRBV14,TRBD1,CASSQLTGTGELFF,TGTGCCAGCAGCCAATTGACAGGGACCGGGGAGCTGTTTTTT
TRBJ1-1,.,20,TRBV19,TRBD1,CASSTGSPGQMTIMNTEAFF,TGTGCCAGTAGTACAGGATCGCCGGGACAGATGACCATCATGAACACTGAAGCTTTCTTT
TRBJ1-4,few,13,TRBV10-3,.,CASLVEGSEKLFF,TGTGCCAGCCTCGTTGAGGGTAGTGAAAAACTGTTTTTT
TRBJ2-3,many,14,TRBV20-1,.,CSANGGDRVDTQYF,TGCAGTGCCAATGGCGGGGACCGGGTAGATACGCAGTATTTT
TRBJ1-5,many,16,TRBV19,TRBD1,CASSIAPGTANQPQHF,TGTGCCAGTAGTATTGCACCAGGGACAGCGAATCAGCCCCAGCATTTT
TRBJ1-2,few,13,TRBV20-1,.,CSARRGANYGYTF,TGCAGTGCTCGAAGAGGAGCTAACTATGGCTACACCTTC
TRBJ2-1,many,11,TRBV19,.,CASKGAVLQFF,TGTGCCAGTAAAGGAGCAGTGTTGCAGTTCTTC
TRBJ2-3,many,13,TRBV27,.,CASSPLHGDTQYF,TGTGCCAGCAGCCCACTCCACGGAGATACGCAGTATTTT
TRBJ2-5,.,13,TRBV20-1,.,CSSTRRNIPAQYF,TGCAGTTCCACGAGGAGAAATATCCCGGCCCAGTACTTC
TRBJ1-5,.,17,TRBV11-2,TRBD1,CASSLYRTGAGNQPQHF,TGTGCCAGCAGCCTCTACAGGACAGGGGCCGGCAATCAGCCCCAGCATTTT
TRBJ2-5,.,14,TRBV10-3,.,CAISGQKGEGTQYF,TGTGCCATCAGTGGGCAGAAGGGGGAAGGGACCCAGTACTTC
TRBJ2-2,few,15,TRBV5-6,.,CASSFVKGYNGELFF,TGTGCCAGCAGCTTCGTCAAGGGGTACAACGGGGAGCTGTTTTTT
TRBJ1-2,.,14,TRBV6-5,TRBD1,CASSYPGTGNGYTF,TGTGCCAGCAGTTACCCCGGGACAGGGAACGGCTACACCTTC